This T cell receptor (beta chain) appears in the sequencing data of a study of human T cells and chemical hapten exposure. General study points: TCRs exceeding 1 in 1000 frequency stayed unchanged with DPC sensitization.

Many counts were recorded for this clonotype. The antigen is not known. Germline CDR1 is MDHEN and CDR2 is SYDVKM. The CDR3 is 14 residues long. V was clipped by 6 bases and J by 1 base, with 13 bases between them. Noted time point: patch test 2, 6 weeks after DPC sensitization. The treatment was: therapeutic diphenylcyclopropenone sensitization with weekly scalp DPC. TCRdb re-analysed the RACE reads in MiXCR, keeping a single row per CDR3 protein. In the table there are over 85,000 distinct CDR3 sequences, around 9.3% of which are singletons. V usage is TRBV28 and J usage is TRBJ2-7; D gene unclear. The sequence was collected from a woman aged 40 to 49 with alopecia areata. Some clones in this sample may be carry-over from other donors' samples. The sequenced sample was whole blood, obtained in connection with sensitization to the hapten diphenylcyclopropenone (DPC). Here the CDR3 reads CASRPATKSYEQYF. CDR3 coding DNA: TGTGCCAGCAGGCCTGCGACAAAGTCCTACGAGCAGTACTTC. Using reference TRBV28 and TRBJ2-7 for the parts outside the CDR3, the full variable domain is DVKVTQSSRYLVKRTGEKVFLECVQDMDHENMFWYRQDPGLGLRLIYFSYDVKMKEKGDIPEGYSVSREKKERFSLILESASTNQTSMYLCASRPATKSYEQYFGPGTRLTVT.